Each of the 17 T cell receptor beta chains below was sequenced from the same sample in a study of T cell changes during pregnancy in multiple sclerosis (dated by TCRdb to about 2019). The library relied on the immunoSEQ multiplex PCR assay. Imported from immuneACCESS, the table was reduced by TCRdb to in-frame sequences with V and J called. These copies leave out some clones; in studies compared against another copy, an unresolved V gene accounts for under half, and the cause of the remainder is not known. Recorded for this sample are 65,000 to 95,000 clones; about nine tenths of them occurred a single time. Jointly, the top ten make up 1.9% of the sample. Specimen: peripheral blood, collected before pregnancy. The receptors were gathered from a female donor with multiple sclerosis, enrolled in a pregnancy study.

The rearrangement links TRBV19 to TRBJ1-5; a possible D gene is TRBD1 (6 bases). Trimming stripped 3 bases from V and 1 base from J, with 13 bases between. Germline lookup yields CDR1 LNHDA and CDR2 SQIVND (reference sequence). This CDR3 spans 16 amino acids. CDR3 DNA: TGTGCCAGTAGTATCATAGGGGGTACGAGCAATCAGCCCCAGCATTTT. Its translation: CASSIIGGTSNQPQHF.

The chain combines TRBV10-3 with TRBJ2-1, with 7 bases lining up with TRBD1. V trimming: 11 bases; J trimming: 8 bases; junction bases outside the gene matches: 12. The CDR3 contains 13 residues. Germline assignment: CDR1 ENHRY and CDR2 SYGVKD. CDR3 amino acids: CALGDSKKDEQFF. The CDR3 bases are TGTGCCCTCGGGGACAGTAAGAAGGATGAGCAGTTCTTC.

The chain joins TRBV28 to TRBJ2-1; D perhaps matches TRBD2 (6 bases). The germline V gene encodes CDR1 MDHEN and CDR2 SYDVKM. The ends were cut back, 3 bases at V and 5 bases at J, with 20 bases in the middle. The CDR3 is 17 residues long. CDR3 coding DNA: TGTGCCAGCAGTTTCCTCTACTATGGGGGGAAGGACAATGAGCAGTTCTTC. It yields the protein CASSFLYYGGKDNEQFF. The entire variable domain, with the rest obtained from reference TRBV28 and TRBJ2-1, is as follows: DVKVTQSSRYLVKRTGEKVFLECVQDMDHENMFWYRQDPGLGLRLIYFSYDVKMKEKGDIPEGYSVSREKKERFSLILESASTNQTSMYLCASSFLYYGGKDNEQFFGPGTRLTVL.

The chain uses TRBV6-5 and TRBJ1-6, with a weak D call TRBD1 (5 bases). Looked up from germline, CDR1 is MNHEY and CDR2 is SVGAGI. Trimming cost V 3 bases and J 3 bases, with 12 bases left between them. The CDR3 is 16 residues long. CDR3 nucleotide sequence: TGTGCCAGCAGTTATTTACAACAGGTCTATAATTCACCCCTCCACTTT. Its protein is CASSYLQQVYNSPLHF.

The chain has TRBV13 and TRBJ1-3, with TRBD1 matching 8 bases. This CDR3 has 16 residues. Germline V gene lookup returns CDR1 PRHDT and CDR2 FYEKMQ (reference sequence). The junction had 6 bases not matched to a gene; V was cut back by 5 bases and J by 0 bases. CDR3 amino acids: CASSPGQGRSGNTIYF. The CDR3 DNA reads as TGTGCCAGCAGCCCCGGACAGGGCCGCTCTGGAAACACCATATATTTT.

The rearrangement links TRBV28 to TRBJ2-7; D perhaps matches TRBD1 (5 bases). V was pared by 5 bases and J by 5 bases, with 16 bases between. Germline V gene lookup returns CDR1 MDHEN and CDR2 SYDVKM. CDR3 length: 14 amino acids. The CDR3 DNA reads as TGTGCCAGCAGTACGCCGACAGCAATTAACGAGCAGTACTTC. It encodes CASSTPTAINEQYF.

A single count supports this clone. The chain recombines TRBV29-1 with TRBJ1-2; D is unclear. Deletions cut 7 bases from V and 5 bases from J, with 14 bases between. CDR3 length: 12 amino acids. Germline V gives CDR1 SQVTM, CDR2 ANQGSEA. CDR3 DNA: TGCAGCGGTGCGGAAAACGGGTATGGCTACACCTTC. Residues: CSGAENGYGYTF.

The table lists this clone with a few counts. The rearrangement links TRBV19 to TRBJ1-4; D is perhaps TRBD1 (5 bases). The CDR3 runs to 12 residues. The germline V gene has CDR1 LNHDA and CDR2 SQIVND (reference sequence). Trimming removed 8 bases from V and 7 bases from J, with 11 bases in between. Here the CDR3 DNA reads TGTGCCAGTCGTACTCAGGGTGAAAAACTGTTTTTT. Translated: CASRTQGEKLFF.

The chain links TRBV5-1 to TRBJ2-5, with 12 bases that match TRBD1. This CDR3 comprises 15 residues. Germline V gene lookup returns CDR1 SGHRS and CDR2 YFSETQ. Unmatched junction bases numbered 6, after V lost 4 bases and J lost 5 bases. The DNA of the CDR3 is TGCGCCAGCAGCACGGGGACAGGGGGCGGGGAGACCCAGTACTTC. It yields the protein CASSTGTGGGETQYF.

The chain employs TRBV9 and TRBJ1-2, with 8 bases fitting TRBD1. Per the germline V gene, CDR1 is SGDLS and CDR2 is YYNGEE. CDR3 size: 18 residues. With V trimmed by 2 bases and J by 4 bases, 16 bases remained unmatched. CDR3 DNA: TGTGCCAGCAGCGTGGGACAGGAAGTCCTGAGAGGCCTCTATGGCTACACCTTC. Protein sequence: CASSVGQEVLRGLYGYTF.

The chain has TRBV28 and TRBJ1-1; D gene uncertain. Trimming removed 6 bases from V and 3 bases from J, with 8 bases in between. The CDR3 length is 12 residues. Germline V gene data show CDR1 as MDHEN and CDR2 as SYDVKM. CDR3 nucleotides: TGTGCCAGCAGCCTAGAACACACTGAAGCTTTCTTT. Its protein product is CASSLEHTEAFF.

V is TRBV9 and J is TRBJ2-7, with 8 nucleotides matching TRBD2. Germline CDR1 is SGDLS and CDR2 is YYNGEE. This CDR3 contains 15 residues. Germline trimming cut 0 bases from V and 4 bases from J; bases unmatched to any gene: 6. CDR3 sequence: CASSVDVGLGYEQYF. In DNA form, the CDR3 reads TGTGCCAGCAGCGTAGATGTGGGACTAGGGTACGAGCAGTACTTC.

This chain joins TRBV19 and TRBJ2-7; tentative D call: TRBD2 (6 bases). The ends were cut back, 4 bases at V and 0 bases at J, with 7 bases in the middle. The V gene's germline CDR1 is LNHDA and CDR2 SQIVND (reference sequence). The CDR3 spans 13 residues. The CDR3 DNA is TGTGCCAGTAGTAAGACTAGCTCCTACGAGCAGTACTTC. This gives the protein CASSKTSSYEQYF.

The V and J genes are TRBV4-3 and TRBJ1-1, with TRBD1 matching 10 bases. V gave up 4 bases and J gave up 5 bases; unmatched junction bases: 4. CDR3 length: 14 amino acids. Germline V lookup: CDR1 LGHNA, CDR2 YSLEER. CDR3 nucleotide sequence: TGCGCCAGCAGCCGCGGACAGGGGGTTACTGAAGCTTTCTTT. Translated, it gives CASSRGQGVTEAFF.

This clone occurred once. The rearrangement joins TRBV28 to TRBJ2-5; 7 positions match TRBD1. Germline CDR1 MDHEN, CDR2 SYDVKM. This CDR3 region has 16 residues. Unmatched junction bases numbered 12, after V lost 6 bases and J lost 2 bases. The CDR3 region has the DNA TGTGCCAGCAGCCCCTTGGGGGACAGCATTCAAGAGACCCAGTACTTC. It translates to CASSPLGDSIQETQYF.

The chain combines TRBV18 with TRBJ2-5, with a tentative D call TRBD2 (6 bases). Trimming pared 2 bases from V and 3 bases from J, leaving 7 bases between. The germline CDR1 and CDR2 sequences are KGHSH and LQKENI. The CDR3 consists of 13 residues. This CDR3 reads CASSPRREETQYF. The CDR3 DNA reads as TGTGCCAGCTCACCAAGGAGGGAAGAGACCCAGTACTTC.

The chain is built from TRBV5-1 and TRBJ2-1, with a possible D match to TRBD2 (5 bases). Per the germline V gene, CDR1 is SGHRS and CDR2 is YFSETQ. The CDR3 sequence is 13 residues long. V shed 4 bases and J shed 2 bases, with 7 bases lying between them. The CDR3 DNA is TGCGCCAGCAGCCCGCGGGCCTACAATGAGCAGTTCTTC. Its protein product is CASSPRAYNEQFF.